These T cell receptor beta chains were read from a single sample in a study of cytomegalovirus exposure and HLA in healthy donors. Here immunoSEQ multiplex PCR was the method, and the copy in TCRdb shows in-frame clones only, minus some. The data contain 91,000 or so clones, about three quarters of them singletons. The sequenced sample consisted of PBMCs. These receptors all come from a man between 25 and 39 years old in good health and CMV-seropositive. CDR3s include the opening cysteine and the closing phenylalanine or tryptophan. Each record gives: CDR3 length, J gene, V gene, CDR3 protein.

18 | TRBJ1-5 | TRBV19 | CASSMWDSQGASNQPQHF
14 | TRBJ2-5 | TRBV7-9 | CSSSRLQGWETQYF
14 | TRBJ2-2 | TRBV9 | CASRLRGGTGELFF
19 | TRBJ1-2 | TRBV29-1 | CSVEFSLGDRGRLLAGYTF
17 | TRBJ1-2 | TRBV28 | CASSSNPPGQVLYGYTF
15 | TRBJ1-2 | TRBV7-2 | CASSLSHRVNYGYTF
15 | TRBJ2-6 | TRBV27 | CASSRVSSGANVLTF
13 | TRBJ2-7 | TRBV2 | CASRGGSGREQYF
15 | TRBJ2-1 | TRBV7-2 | CASSSRLALYNEQFF
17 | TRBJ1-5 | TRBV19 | CASSIEAASYSNQPQHF
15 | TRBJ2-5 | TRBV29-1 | CSVELASDREETQYF
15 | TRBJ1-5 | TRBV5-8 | CASSSGQGGAQPQHF
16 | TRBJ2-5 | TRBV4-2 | CASSQGAGGLGETQYF
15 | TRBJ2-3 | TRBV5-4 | CASSRGGVEGNTQYF
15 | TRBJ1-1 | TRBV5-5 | CASSLNWQENTEAFF
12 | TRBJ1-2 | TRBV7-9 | CASSRQGGGYTF
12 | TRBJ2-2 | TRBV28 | CASSLYRGELFF
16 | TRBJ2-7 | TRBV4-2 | CASSQEDRWGTYEQYF